This T cell receptor beta chain was captured in a study of beta chain features in type 1 diabetes. Points on this clone: Its antigen is unknown.

CD4+ naive, central memory, regulatory and stem cell-like memory subsets were isolated by sorting on CD45RO/CCR7/CD25/CD127/CD95/CD27. Study-level results: Within each of all four CD4+ subsets, Type 1 diabetes patients had TCRB CDR3s that were moderately but significantly shorter. The naive, central memory and Treg TCRB repertoires showed an apparent similarity that was greater among patients than among healthy donors.

The CDR3 totals 14 residues. V gave up 4 bases and J gave up 7 bases; unmatched junction bases: 7. Germline CDR1 SGHRS, CDR2 YFSETQ. Since all of the isolated RNA was reverse transcribed, expressed TCRB transcripts were what got sequenced. Naive, central memory and regulatory T cell samples averaged approximately 3.5 million immunoSEQ reads each. Profiled with immunoSEQ multiplex PCR; TCRdb holds only in-frame clones, not every one. The sample records 200,000 to 300,000 clones, 14% being singletons. The TCR sequence derives from a man aged 30 to 39 with type 1 diabetes. The source material was naive CD4+ T cells from blood. The chain carries TRBV5-1 and TRBJ1-2, with 10 bases identical to TRBD1. CDR3 protein: CASSGGQGTRGYTF. In DNA, the CDR3 is TGCGCCAGCAGCGGGGGACAGGGGACGCGTGGCTACACCTTC.